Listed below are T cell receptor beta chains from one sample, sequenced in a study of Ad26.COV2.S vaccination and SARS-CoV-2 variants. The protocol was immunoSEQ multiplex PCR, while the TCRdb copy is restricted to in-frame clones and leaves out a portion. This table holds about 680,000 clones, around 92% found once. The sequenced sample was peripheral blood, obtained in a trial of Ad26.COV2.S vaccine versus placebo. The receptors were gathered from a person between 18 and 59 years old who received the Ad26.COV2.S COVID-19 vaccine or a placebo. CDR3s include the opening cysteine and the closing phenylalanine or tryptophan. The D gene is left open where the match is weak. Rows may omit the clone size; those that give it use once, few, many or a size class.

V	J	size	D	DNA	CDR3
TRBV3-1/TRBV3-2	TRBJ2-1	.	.	TGTGCCAGCGCCCTGGACTCCTACAATGAGCAGTTCTTC	CASALDSYNEQFF
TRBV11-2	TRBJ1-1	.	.	TGTGCCAGCAGCTTAGGAGCCGTTGAAGCTTTCTTT	CASSLGAVEAFF
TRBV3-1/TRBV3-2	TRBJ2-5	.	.	TGTGCCAGCGCCCCCTCAGCGAGTCGGGAGACCCAGTACTTC	CASAPSASRETQYF
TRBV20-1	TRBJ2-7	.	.	TGCAGTGTCGCCCCTGCAGGCGAGCAGTACTTC	CSVAPAGEQYF
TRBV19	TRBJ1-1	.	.	TGTGCCAGTAGCACCGCGGGCGGAACTGAAGCTTTCTTT	CASSTAGGTEAFF
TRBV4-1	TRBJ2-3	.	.	TGCGCCAGCAGCCCTTCCTCGACAGATACGCAGTATTTT	CASSPSSTDTQYF
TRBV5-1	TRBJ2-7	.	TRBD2	TGCGCCAGCAGCTTGGGTGCTAGCGGGGGGCAGAGCTCCTACGAGCAGTACTTC	CASSLGASGGQSSYEQYF
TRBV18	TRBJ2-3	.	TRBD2	TGTGCCAGCGCCCTCGAGCGGGGGGGTTTAGATACGCAGTATTTT	CASALERGGLDTQYF
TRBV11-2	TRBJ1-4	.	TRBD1	TGTGCCAGCAGCTTAGGTCAGGGGGCTTATGAAAAACTGTTTTTT	CASSLGQGAYEKLFF
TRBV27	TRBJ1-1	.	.	TGTGCCAGCAGTTTTGGGACATTGGGGAACACTGAAGCTTTCTTT	CASSFGTLGNTEAFF
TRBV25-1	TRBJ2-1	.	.	TGTGCCAGCAGTGAATTTAGGGCCGGGATGGATGAGCAGTTCTTC	CASSEFRAGMDEQFF
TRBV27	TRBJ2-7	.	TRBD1	TGTGCCAGCAGTGCGGACAGGGGACCTGCTATCTACGAGCAGTACTTC	CASSADRGPAIYEQYF
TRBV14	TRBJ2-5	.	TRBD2	TGTGCCAGCAGCCAAGCAACCAGCGGGAGGGGAGAGACCCAGTACTTC	CASSQATSGRGETQYF
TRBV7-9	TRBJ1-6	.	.	TGTGCCAGCAGCCCCGGAAATTCACCCCTCCACTTT	CASSPGNSPLHF
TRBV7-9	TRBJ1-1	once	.	TGTGCCAGCAGCTTAGAAGGACCTGAAGCTTTCTTT	CASSLEGPEAFF
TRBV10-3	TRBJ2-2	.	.	TGTGCCATCAGCCCTCACAGGGAAACCGGGGAGCTGTTTTTT	CAISPHRETGELFF
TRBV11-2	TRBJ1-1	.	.	TGTGCCAGCAGCTTAGTTGGCACTGAAGCTTTCTTT	CASSLVGTEAFF
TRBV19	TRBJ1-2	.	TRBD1	TGTGCCAGTAGTTTCGAGACAGGGGGCTATGGCTACACCTTC	CASSFETGGYGYTF